These 21 T cell receptor beta chains share one sample of origin, sequenced in a study of blood T cell repertoires in COVID-19. Profiled with immunoSEQ multiplex PCR; TCRdb holds only in-frame clones, not every one. The sample records about 240,000 clones, around 90% being singletons. The sequenced sample was peripheral blood. The source is a man aged 60 to 75 who had recovered from COVID-19.

This chain connects TRBV25-1 to TRBJ1-2; 7 bases are a match to TRBD1. The CDR3 totals 15 residues. Looked up from germline, CDR1 is MGHDK and CDR2 is SYGVNS. V was pared by 4 bases and J by 2 bases, with 7 bases of the junction left unmatched. The CDR3 nucleotides are TGTGCCAGCAGTGGCCCCGCGGACAGGAACTATGGCTACACCTTC. Its protein product is CASSGPADRNYGYTF.

V gene TRBV3-1 (or the pseudogene TRBV3-2) combines with J gene TRBJ2-1, with TRBD2 identical over 8 bases. Per germline, CDR1 LGHDT and CDR2 YNNKEL (reference sequence). V lost 4 bases to trimming and J lost 4 bases; unmatched junction nucleotides: 9. The CDR3 loop spans 16 amino acids. In DNA form, the CDR3 reads TGTGCCAGCAGCCGCCCGCGGGGGGCGAGTTACAATGAGCAGTTCTTC. Residues: CASSRPRGASYNEQFF.

This clone showed up just once. The CDR3 protein is CASSESGFLGPQHF. CDR3 DNA: TGTGCCAGCTCTGAATCAGGGTTTCTGGGGCCCCAGCATTTT. V gene TRBV18 combines with J gene TRBJ1-5, with D possibly TRBD1 on 5 matching bases. CDR1 is KGHSH, CDR2 LQKENI, per germline. V dropped 6 bases and J dropped 9 bases, with 18 bases sitting between them. CDR3 length equals 14 residues.

The chain uses TRBV12-5 and TRBJ1-2; 8 nucleotides agree with TRBD1. Looked up from germline, CDR1 is LGHNT and CDR2 is FRNRAP. This CDR3 comprises 14 residues. The trim removed 0 bases at V and 5 bases at J, leaving 2 bases unmatched. The chain's CDR3 is CASGLVTGGYGYTF. CDR3 sequence (DNA): TGTGCTAGTGGTTTGGTAACAGGGGGGTATGGCTACACCTTC.

This sequence joins TRBV19 and TRBJ1-1, with TRBD1 matching 8 bases. V lost 5 bases, J lost 4 bases, and 9 bases stayed unmatched. The CDR3 loop spans 15 amino acids. CDR1 and CDR2 from the germline V gene are LNHDA and SQIVND (reference sequence). CDR3 sequence: CASSFHPGQATEAFF. CDR3 coding DNA: TGTGCCAGTAGTTTCCATCCGGGACAGGCCACTGAAGCTTTCTTT.

V usage is TRBV3-1 (or the pseudogene TRBV3-2) and J usage is TRBJ2-3; 9 bases match TRBD1. Per the germline V gene, CDR1 is LGHDT and CDR2 is YNNKEL (reference sequence). The trim removed 0 bases at V and 3 bases at J, leaving 10 bases unmatched. The CDR3 is 18 amino acids. CDR3: CASSQEAPGTGLTDTQYF. DNA of the CDR3: TGTGCCAGCAGCCAAGAAGCCCCCGGGACAGGGCTAACAGATACGCAGTATTTT.

The V gene is TRBV6-6, the J gene TRBJ2-3; D might be TRBD1 (5 bases). The CDR3 is made up of 15 amino acids. Germline V lookup: CDR1 MNHNY, CDR2 SVGAGI (reference sequence). Trimming took off 0 bases at V and 2 bases at J, with 9 bases between the two ends. The DNA of the CDR3 is TGTGCCAGCAGTTACTCAGGACACCTCACAGATACGCAGTATTTT. This translates into CASSYSGHLTDTQYF.

CDR3 residues: CAWSMVGDKQYV. DNA of the CDR3: TGTGCCTGGAGTATGGTAGGGGATAAGCAGTACGTC. The chain uses TRBV30 and TRBJ2-7; maybe TRBD1 (5 bases). V was trimmed by 2 bases and J by 8 bases, leaving 13 bases between them. In germline, CDR1 is GTSNPN, CDR2 SVGIG (reference sequence). The CDR3 covers 12 residues.

This clone has at least ten counts. This chain joins TRBV13 and TRBJ1-2; D possibly corresponds to TRBD1 (5 bases). The germline V gene has CDR1 PRHDT and CDR2 FYEKMQ (reference sequence). Trimming removed 4 bases at V and 3 bases at J, with 15 bases between. This CDR3 has 15 residues. CDR3 amino acids: CASSSEAGRDYGYTF. Written as DNA, the CDR3 is TGTGCCAGCAGCTCCGAGGCGGGGCGAGACTATGGCTACACCTTC.

The CDR3 loop reads CASSSGAHGYTF. The CDR3 nucleotides are TGTGCCAGCAGTTCAGGGGCCCATGGCTACACCTTC. The rearrangement uses TRBV12-3 or TRBV12-4 and TRBJ1-2, with D tentatively TRBD1 (6 bases). V dropped 4 bases and J dropped 6 bases, with 9 bases sitting between them. The CDR3 loop spans 12 amino acids.

This chain uses TRBV19 with TRBJ2-1; 9 nucleotides line up with TRBD2. The CDR3 spans 17 residues. Losses at the gene ends were 5 bases for V and 9 bases for J; bases not matched to a gene: 17. CDR1 and CDR2 from the germline V gene are LNHDA and SQIVND (reference sequence). This CDR3 reads CASSGSLAGSRSREQFF. For the CDR3, the DNA is TGTGCCAGTAGTGGGAGCCTAGCGGGGAGTCGGTCGCGTGAGCAGTTCTTC. Using reference TRBV19 and TRBJ2-1 for the parts outside the CDR3, the full variable domain is DGGITQSPKYLFRKEGQNVTLSCEQNLNHDAMYWYRQDPGQGLRLIYYSQIVNDFQKGDIAEGYSVSREKKESFPLTVTSAQKNPTAFYLCASSGSLAGSRSREQFFGPGTRLTVL.

The chain is built from TRBV6-2 or TRBV6-3 and TRBJ2-2, with 12 bases lining up with TRBD2. Germline CDR1 MNHEY, CDR2 SVGEGT. This CDR3 is 20 amino acids long. J gave up 4 bases and V 6 bases, and 18 bases lay outside the gene matches. CDR3 bases: TGTGCCAGCAGCCTCCGCGGACTAGCGGGGATTCGGCCCCCCACCGGGGAGCTGTTTTTT. As protein: CASSLRGLAGIRPPTGELFF.

J is TRBJ2-5 and V is TRBV18; D may be TRBD2 (7 bases). The CDR3 has 14 amino acids. Germline V gene sequence: CDR1 KGHSH, CDR2 LQKENI. The V gene lost 0 bases and the J gene lost 6 bases, with 11 bases spanning the gap. The CDR3 sequence: CASSPPGGQKTQYF. CDR3 sequence (DNA): TGTGCCAGCTCACCACCGGGGGGGCAGAAGACCCAGTACTTC.

The rearrangement uses TRBV11-1 and TRBJ2-1; 9 bases match TRBD1. J lost 5 bases, V lost 5 bases, and 7 bases had no gene match. Germline assignment: CDR1 SGHAT and CDR2 FQDESV (reference sequence). CDR3 size: 15 residues. The chain's CDR3 is CASSLDWDRDNEQFF. In DNA, the CDR3 is TGTGCCAGCAGCCTCGACTGGGACAGGGACAATGAGCAGTTCTTC.

The rearrangement uses TRBV5-5 and TRBJ2-7, with D perhaps matching TRBD2 (5 bases). CDR3 size: 12 residues. Trimming took off 3 bases at V and 5 bases at J, with 9 bases between the two ends. Germline assignment: CDR1 SGHKS and CDR2 YYEKEE (reference sequence). CDR3 bases: TGTGCCAGCAGCTCAGGAGGACACGAGCAGTACGTC. Protein product: CASSSGGHEQYV.

The chain carries TRBV9 and TRBJ2-2, with TRBD1 matching over 7 bases. Per germline, CDR1 SGDLS and CDR2 YYNGEE. The CDR3 spans 16 residues. The J segment lost 5 bases and the V segment lost 0 bases, leaving 7 bases of the junction unmatched. CDR3 DNA: TGTGCCAGCAGCGTAGTCGACAGGGTTGGGACCGGGGAGCTGTTTTTT. Amino acids: CASSVVDRVGTGELFF. The full variable domain, completed using reference TRBV9 and TRBJ2-2, is DSGVTQTPKHLITATGQRVTLRCSPRSGDLSVYWYQQSLDQGLQFLIQYYNGEERAKGNILERFSAQQFPDLHSELNLSSLELGDSALYFCASSVVDRVGTGELFFGEGSRLTVL.

This rearrangement joins TRBV11-2 to TRBJ2-3; weak D call: TRBD1 (5 bases). The CDR3 length is 13 residues. Germline V lookup: CDR1 SGHAT, CDR2 FQNNGV. Trimming removed 5 bases at V and 4 bases at J, with 10 bases between. CDR3 loop: CASSVQGPDTQYF. The CDR3 bases are TGTGCCAGCAGCGTCCAGGGCCCAGATACGCAGTATTTT. The variable domain in full, with the rest retrieved from reference TRBV11-2 and TRBJ2-3, is EAGVAQSPRYKIIEKRQSVAFWCNPISGHATLYWYQQILGQGPKLLIQFQNNGVVDDSQLPKDRFSAERLKGVDSTLKIQPAKLEDSAVYLCASSVQGPDTQYFGPGTRLTVL.

The chain has TRBV6-1 and TRBJ2-3; D perhaps matches TRBD1 (5 bases). CDR1 and CDR2 from the germline V gene are MNHNS and SASEGT. V lost 5 bases, J lost 1 base, and 13 bases lay in between. The CDR3 length is 15 residues. The CDR3 bases are TGTGCCAGCAGTTCCCAGGACACTCGCACAGATACGCAGTATTTT. Its protein product is CASSSQDTRTDTQYF.

This clone was seen many times. The V call is TRBV5-1, the J call TRBJ2-3; 13 bases line up with TRBD2. CDR1 SGHRS and CDR2 YFSETQ come from the germline V gene. The CDR3 runs 16 residues. The junction had 5 bases not matched to a gene; V was cut back by 4 bases and J by 3 bases. CDR3 bases: TGCGCCAGCAGCCCGGGGACTAGCGGGGTGACAGATACGCAGTATTTT. This gives the protein CASSPGTSGVTDTQYF.

This chain uses TRBV10-2 with TRBJ2-1, with a tentative D call TRBD1 (6 bases). This CDR3 is built from 13 residues. Germline V gene sequence: CDR1 WSHSY, CDR2 SAAADI. V was pared by 4 bases and J by 4 bases, with 8 bases between. In DNA, the CDR3 is TGCGCCAGCAGTGGTACAGGGTACAATGAGCAGTTCTTC. Amino acid sequence: CASSGTGYNEQFF.

V gene TRBV7-7 combines with J gene TRBJ2-2; 13 bases line up with TRBD2. CDR3 size: 17 residues. The germline V gene encodes CDR1 SSHAT and CDR2 FNYEAQ (reference sequence). V shed 1 base and J 3 bases; nucleotides not matched to a gene: 2. The CDR3 loop reads CASSLGTSGGHTGELFF. Here the CDR3 DNA reads TGTGCCAGCAGCTTAGGGACTAGCGGGGGACACACCGGGGAGCTGTTTTTT.